These T cell receptor beta chains were read from a single sample in a study of lymphopenia after photon versus proton radiotherapy. TCRdb's copy holds only in-frame clones and misses some; the assay was immunoSEQ multiplex PCR. The sample contains around 150,000 clones, more than 85% of which appear only once. The sample was peripheral blood, taken from a patient treated with photon-based radiotherapy. The receptors derive from a man aged 50-59 years with gastric cancer. Each CDR3 is given with its conserved first and last residue. The D gene is left open where the match is weak. The size of a clone is reported for some rows only, either as once, few or many, or as a class for expanded clones.

D gene,J gene,V gene,clone size,CDR3 protein,CDR3 DNA
.,TRBJ1-4,TRBV7-8,.,CASSLGGGRNEKLFF,TGTGCCAGCAGCTTAGGGGGGGGCAGAAATGAAAAACTGTTTTTT
TRBD2,TRBJ2-7,TRBV5-6,once,CASSGTSDAYEQYF,TGTGCCAGCAGCGGGACTAGCGACGCCTACGAGCAGTACTTC
TRBD1,TRBJ2-7,TRBV7-9,.,CASSLAYSGTGTREQYF,TGTGCCAGCAGCTTAGCTTATTCCGGGACAGGGACTCGGGAGCAGTACTTC
TRBD1,TRBJ2-7,TRBV7-2,.,CASSSTGTGNEQYF,TGTGCCAGCAGCTCGACCGGGACAGGGAACGAGCAGTACTTC
.,TRBJ2-2,TRBV2,few,CASSDTHRNTGELFF,TGTGCCAGCAGTGACACCCATCGGAACACCGGGGAGCTGTTTTTT
.,TRBJ1-5,TRBV5-8,.,CASSFQGYSNQPQHF,TGTGCCAGCAGCTTCCAGGGGTATAGCAATCAGCCCCAGCATTTT
.,TRBJ2-3,TRBV28,.,CASTPYSGGLSSADTQYF,TGTGCCAGCACGCCCTACTCCGGGGGCTTAAGCAGCGCAGATACGCAGTATTTT
.,TRBJ2-7,TRBV11-2,.,CASSFRLGQYYEQYF,TGTGCCAGCAGCTTTCGTTTAGGACAGTACTACGAGCAGTACTTC
.,TRBJ2-5,TRBV5-4,.,CASSSAGEMGETQYF,TGTGCCAGCAGCTCCGCAGGGGAAATGGGAGAGACCCAGTACTTC
.,TRBJ1-2,TRBV5-4,.,CASSLTEYGYTF,TGTGCCAGCAGTCTTACCGAGTATGGCTACACCTTC
.,TRBJ2-7,TRBV4-1,.,CASSQLTQSGSYEQYF,TGCGCCAGCAGCCAACTTACCCAGTCCGGCTCCTACGAGCAGTACTTC
.,TRBJ1-1,TRBV7-9,once,CASSLISTEAFF,TGTGCCAGCAGCTTAATATCGACCGAAGCTTTCTTT
.,TRBJ2-3,TRBV19,.,CASSIGQTRDTDTQYF,TGTGCCAGTAGTATCGGACAGACCCGCGACACAGATACGCAGTATTTT
TRBD1,TRBJ2-1,TRBV10-3,once,CAISGQGSSYNEQFF,TGTGCCATCAGTGGACAGGGCAGCTCCTACAATGAGCAGTTCTTC
.,TRBJ2-7,TRBV18,.,CASSPGQNYEQYF,TGTGCCAGCTCACCAGGGCAGAACTACGAGCAGTACTTC
TRBD1,TRBJ1-2,TRBV15,.,CATSRDQKGALNYGYTF,TGTGCCACCAGCAGAGATCAGAAGGGGGCGCTTAACTATGGCTACACCTTC
.,TRBJ2-3,TRBV7-9,.,CASSLAVSTDTQYF,TGTGCCAGCAGCTTAGCGGTCAGCACAGATACGCAGTATTTT
TRBD2,TRBJ2-3,TRBV5-1,.,CASSTETSGSFSGTDTQYF,TGCGCCAGCAGCACTGAGACTAGCGGGTCATTTAGCGGCACAGATACGCAGTATTTT
.,TRBJ2-1,TRBV12-2,.,CASRLAGAGGLNEQFF,TGTGCAAGTCGCTTAGCCGGGGCGGGAGGGCTGAATGAGCAGTTCTTC
.,TRBJ2-7,TRBV7-2,.,CASSLGLHSYEQYF,TGTGCCAGCAGCTTAGGACTCCACTCCTACGAGCAGTACTTC
TRBD1,TRBJ1-1,TRBV7-9,.,CASSSIDRDLSAFF,TGTGCCAGCAGCTCCATCGACAGGGACCTATCGGCTTTCTTT
.,TRBJ1-4,TRBV30,.,CAWSVGRLNEKLFF,TGTGCCTGGAGTGTAGGCAGACTTAATGAAAAACTGTTTTTT
.,TRBJ2-1,TRBV9,.,CASSVFGGWGEQFF,TGTGCCAGCAGCGTATTTGGCGGGTGGGGTGAGCAGTTCTTC